The 32 T cell receptor beta chains listed next were all sequenced from one sample in a study of T cells in Graves' hyperthyroidism and ophthalmopathy. Amplification yielded TCR beta CDR3 regions, with RNA transcripts as the source. With the HTBI primer set, the TCR CDR3 went through a first round of RT-PCR. TCRdb ran MiXCR on the multiplex PCR reads and lists one entry per CDR3 protein. The data show about 740,000 distinct CDR3 sequences, approximately 14% seen once. Material: blood. These receptors all come from a woman younger than 30 with Graves' hyperthyroidism.

In this sample, this clonotype turned up many times. CDR3: CSASSGWGNEQFF. CDR3 DNA: TGCAGTGCTAGCAGCGGGTGGGGGAATGAGCAGTTCTTC. V gene TRBV20-1 combines with J gene TRBJ2-1, with D possibly matching TRBD2 (6 bases). Looked up from germline, CDR1 is DFQATT and CDR2 is SNEGSKA (reference sequence). The CDR3 sequence is 13 residues long. V lost 3 bases, J lost 7 bases, and 13 bases lay in between.

The sample holds a few counts of this clonotype. The rearrangement joins TRBV7-9 to TRBJ1-5; no firm D call. CDR1 is SEHNR, CDR2 FQNEAQ, per germline (reference sequence). Trimming took 0 bases from V and 5 from J, leaving 11 bases between them. This CDR3 contains 15 residues. The CDR3 DNA follows: TGTGCCAGCAGCTTAGCGTCGGGGTTGGATCAGCCCCAGCATTTT. It codes for CASSLASGLDQPQHF.

This clonotype was counted ten times or more. J is TRBJ2-5 and V is TRBV20-1; 9 bases are shared with TRBD2. Germline loops: CDR1 DFQATT, CDR2 SNEGSKA (reference sequence). The CDR3 sequence is 16 residues long. V trimming: 3 bases; J trimming: 1 base; junction bases outside the gene matches: 9. The CDR3 region has the DNA TGCAGTGCTAGGATCGGGACTAGCCTCCTCCAAGAGACCCAGTACTTC. Residues: CSARIGTSLLQETQYF.

The genes are TRBV14 and TRBJ2-1; 7 nucleotides match TRBD1. The CDR3 extends over 16 amino acids. The junction had 14 bases not matched to a gene; V was cut back by 5 bases and J by 7 bases. Per the germline V gene, CDR1 is SGHDN and CDR2 is FVKESK. CDR3 region: CASSYTGVIRSNEQFF. CDR3 nucleotides: TGTGCCAGCAGCTACACAGGGGTTATAAGATCTAATGAGCAGTTCTTC.

There are many counts of this clonotype. The V gene is TRBV6-1, the J gene TRBJ1-1, with D hard to call. CDR3 length: 17 amino acids. Trimming removed 2 bases from V and 0 bases from J, with 16 bases in between. CDR1 is MNHNS and CDR2 is SASEGT in the germline V gene. The CDR3 nucleotides are TGTGCCAGCAGTGAATTTCAGAGCAGCTATCTGAACACTGAAGCTTTCTTT. It encodes CASSEFQSSYLNTEAFF.

The CDR3 DNA follows: TGTGCCAGCAGTTTTATGCTGGGTGGCAATCAGCCCCAGCATTTT. As protein: CASSFMLGGNQPQHF. The chain carries TRBV5-6 and TRBJ1-5; D is unresolved. Germline V gives CDR1 SGHDT, CDR2 YYEEEE. This CDR3 is 15 amino acids long. V lost 5 bases and J 2 bases, leaving 14 bases between the germline ends.

Only a few counts were recorded for this clonotype. The genes are TRBV7-9 and TRBJ2-1; perhaps D is TRBD1 or TRBD2 (5 bases each). The V end was cut by 5 bases, the J end by 9 bases, with 17 bases between. CDR3 length equals 14 residues. Germline loops: CDR1 SEHNR, CDR2 FQNEAQ (reference sequence). This CDR3 is CASSPRDQRSEQFF. The CDR3 coding sequence is TGTGCCAGCAGCCCCCGGGACCAGCGGAGTGAGCAGTTCTTC.

This clonotype was observed a few times. The rearrangement joins TRBV2 to TRBJ1-5, with 8 positions matching TRBD1. CDR3 size: 13 residues. V was pared by 6 bases and J by 6 bases, with 4 bases of the junction left unmatched. The germline V gene encodes CDR1 SNHLY and CDR2 FYNNEI. For the CDR3, the DNA is TGTGCCAGCAGAGGACAGGGCTTTCAGCCCCAGCATTTT. It specifies CASRGQGFQPQHF. Together with reference TRBV2 and TRBJ1-5, the CDR3 gives the full variable domain: EPEVTQTPSHQVTQMGQEVILRCVPISNHLYFYWYRQILGQKVEFLVSFYNNEISEKSEIFDDQFSVERPDGSNFTLKIRSTKLEDSAMYFCASRGQGFQPQHFGDGTRLSIL.

This clonotype has ten or more counts. The rearrangement joins TRBV9 to TRBJ2-1, with 9 bases lining up with TRBD2. The CDR3 length is 18 residues. V trimming: 3 bases; J trimming: 5 bases; junction bases outside the gene matches: 15. Germline V gene sequence: CDR1 SGDLS, CDR2 YYNGEE. Written as DNA, the CDR3 is TGTGCCAGCAGCGCCGACCAAGCGAGTAGCGGGAGTAACAATGAGCAGTTCTTC. Protein: CASSADQASSGSNNEQFF.

This chain connects TRBV18 to TRBJ1-2; no clear D. Germline assignment: CDR1 KGHSH and CDR2 LQKENI. The V gene lost 5 bases and the J gene lost 7 bases, with 8 bases spanning the gap. The CDR3 covers 11 residues. CDR3 DNA sequence: TGTGCCAGCTCATCAGAATCTGGCTACACCTTC. It translates to CASSSESGYTF. The complete variable domain, with remaining parts taken from reference TRBV18 and TRBJ1-2, reads NAGVMQNPRHLVRRRGQEARLRCSPMKGHSHVYWYRQLPEEGLKFMVYLQKENIIDESGMPKERFSAEFPKEGPSILRIQQVVRGDSAAYFCASSSESGYTFGSGTRLTVV.

The J gene is TRBJ2-5, the V gene TRBV7-9, with 11 bases that match TRBD2. The CDR3 covers 18 residues. The germline CDR1 and CDR2 sequences are SEHNR and FQNEAQ (reference sequence). Germline trimming cut 4 bases from V and 4 bases from J; bases unmatched to any gene: 14. The CDR3 is CASSSSPGLADRGETQYF. CDR3 in DNA: TGTGCCAGCAGCTCGTCACCGGGACTAGCGGATCGAGGAGAGACCCAGTACTTC. The variable domain in full, with the rest retrieved from reference TRBV7-9 and TRBJ2-5, is DTGVSQNPRHKITKRGQNVTFRCDPISEHNRLYWYRQTLGQGPEFLTYFQNEAQLEKSRLLSDRFSAERPKGSFSTLEIQRTEQGDSAMYLCASSSSPGLADRGETQYFGPGTRLLVL.

CDR3 sequence (DNA): TGTGCCAGCAGCTTAGGGCTGCCAGGGAGTCACGGGGAGCTGTTTTTT. This gives the protein CASSLGLPGSHGELFF. This rearrangement joins TRBV11-2 to TRBJ2-2; D might be TRBD1 or TRBD2, each matching 5 bases. V lost 1 base to trimming and J lost 7 bases, with 16 bases between them. The germline V gene encodes CDR1 SGHAT and CDR2 FQNNGV. The CDR3 has 16 residues.

This clonotype has at least ten counts. This chain links TRBV6-1 with TRBJ1-1; tentatively, D is TRBD1 (6 bases). Germline CDR1 and CDR2: MNHNS and SASEGT. The germline V and J ends were trimmed by 5 bases and 6 bases, with 16 bases remaining between them. The CDR3 has 14 residues. In nucleotides, the CDR3 is TGTGCCAGCAGTTTACAGGGATTCGGGTCTGAAGCTTTCTTT. Protein product: CASSLQGFGSEAFF.

The table lists this clonotype with a few counts. The chain uses TRBV20-1 and TRBJ2-5; 14 nucleotides agree with TRBD2. Germline-derived CDR1 and CDR2 are DFQATT and SNEGSKA (reference sequence). Trimming cost V 5 bases and J 4 bases; bases outside gene matches: 6. The CDR3 has 15 residues. As DNA, the CDR3 is TGCAGTGCTTCTGGGACTAGCGGGAGACGAGAGACCCAGTACTTC. This gives the protein CSASGTSGRRETQYF.

This chain uses TRBV18 with TRBJ2-6; tentatively, D is TRBD1 (5 bases). Germline CDR1 and CDR2: KGHSH and LQKENI. This CDR3 has 16 residues. Trimming took off 2 bases at V and 6 bases at J, with 14 bases between the two ends. In DNA, the CDR3 is TGTGCCAGCTCACCATACAGGACCGAAATGGCCAACGTCCTGACTTTC. This sequence encodes CASSPYRTEMANVLTF.

The sample holds many counts of this clonotype. The gene calls are TRBV11-2 and TRBJ1-5; TRBD1 might be the D (5 bases). Between the trimmed V and J ends, which lost 1 base and 6 bases, there was a span of 13 bases. The length of the CDR3 is 15 residues. Germline V gene sequence: CDR1 SGHAT, CDR2 FQNNGV. The CDR3 here is CASSLGEGDGQPQHF. CDR3 nucleotides: TGTGCCAGCAGCTTAGGAGAAGGGGACGGTCAGCCCCAGCATTTT.

This clonotype came up a few times. CDR3 region: CASSQLKLAGPIAKNIQYF. For the CDR3, the DNA is TGTGCCAGCAGCCAACTAAAACTAGCGGGACCTATAGCCAAAAACATTCAGTACTTC. This rearrangement joins TRBV3-1 to TRBJ2-4; 10 positions match TRBD2. The germline V gene has CDR1 LGHDT and CDR2 YNNKEL (reference sequence). V lost 2 bases and J lost 0; bases outside the gene matches: 10. The CDR3 totals 19 residues.

The genes are TRBV15 and TRBJ2-7; no reliable D call. Trimming shortened V by 5 bases and J by 0 bases, and 8 bases separated the two germline ends. In germline, CDR1 is LNHNV, CDR2 YYDKDF (reference sequence). CDR3 length equals 13 residues. The CDR3, as DNA: TGTGCCACCAGCTGGGCTAACTCCTACGAGCAGTACTTC. This translates into CATSWANSYEQYF.

In regard to this clonotype: A much more abundant neighbour one base away suggests this may be a read error. This chain uses TRBV7-2 with TRBJ2-3; perhaps TRBD2 as D (5 bases). The ends were cut back, 8 bases at V and 7 bases at J, with 19 bases in the middle. The CDR3 spans 14 residues. Germline lookup yields CDR1 SGHTA and CDR2 FQGNSA. CDR3 DNA: TGTGCCAGCGCCCCGAGGAGAACGGGAAATACGCAGTATTTT. Its translation is CASAPRRTGNTQYF.

This clonotype was counted at least ten times. The chain links TRBV24-1 to TRBJ2-3; D call uncertain. The germline gives CDR1 KGHDR, CDR2 SFDVKD. The CDR3 extends over 13 amino acids. Deletions cut 5 bases from V and 6 bases from J, with 11 bases between. The CDR3 DNA is TGTGCCACCAGTGGCGGAGTGTGGGATACGCAGTATTTT. Translating it yields CATSGGVWDTQYF.

The sample holds many counts of this clonotype. The J gene is TRBJ2-1, the V gene TRBV3-1; no reliable D call. Germline V lookup: CDR1 LGHDT, CDR2 YNNKEL (reference sequence). This CDR3 spans 14 amino acids. With 4 bases removed from V and 8 bases from J, the gap between germline ends came to 15 bases. The CDR3 sequence: CASSRAIFSDEQFF. The CDR3 nucleotides read TGTGCCAGCAGCCGAGCAATCTTCAGCGATGAGCAGTTCTTC.

This clonotype was observed many times. The chain employs TRBV7-9 and TRBJ2-1; TRBD2 aligns across 7 bases. V lost 5 bases and J lost 3; bases outside the gene matches: 7. CDR1 is SEHNR, CDR2 FQNEAQ, per germline (reference sequence). The length of the CDR3 is 15 residues. This chain's CDR3 is CASSPPSSGYNEQFF. DNA of the CDR3: TGTGCCAGCAGCCCTCCTTCTAGCGGCTACAATGAGCAGTTCTTC.

The chain joins TRBV2 to TRBJ2-7, with 7 bases identical to TRBD1. V was pared by 7 bases and J by 3 bases, with 9 bases of the junction left unmatched. Germline CDR1 is SNHLY and CDR2 is FYNNEI. The CDR3 runs to 14 residues. The CDR3 is CASTYRGLNYEQYF. The CDR3 region has the DNA TGTGCCAGCACTTACAGGGGTCTAAACTACGAGCAGTACTTC.

Only a few counts were recorded for this clonotype. This rearrangement joins TRBV7-9 to TRBJ2-2; D might be TRBD1 or TRBD2, each matching 5 bases. Germline CDR1 is SEHNR and CDR2 is FQNEAQ (reference sequence). The CDR3 has 15 residues. V was cut by 3 bases and J by 6 bases, with 14 bases left in between. CDR3 residues: CASSFRDAGAGELFF. For the CDR3, the DNA is TGTGCCAGCAGCTTCCGGGACGCAGGCGCCGGGGAGCTGTTTTTT.

This clonotype was found many times. V usage is TRBV28 and J usage is TRBJ2-7, with 10 nucleotides matching TRBD2. Losses at the gene ends were 5 bases for V and 2 bases for J; bases not matched to a gene: 9. Germline loops: CDR1 MDHEN, CDR2 SYDVKM. The CDR3 has 16 residues. The CDR3 loop is CASSPSTAGGPYEQYF. The CDR3, as DNA: TGTGCCAGCAGTCCAAGTACAGCGGGAGGGCCCTACGAGCAGTACTTC.

This clonotype was detected ten times or more. The genes are TRBV6-1 and TRBJ2-7, with TRBD2 matching 10 bases. Germline assignment: CDR1 MNHNS and CDR2 SASEGT. The J segment lost 3 bases and the V segment lost 3 bases, leaving 5 bases of the junction unmatched. The CDR3 loop spans 15 amino acids. CDR3 in amino acids: CASSDSASGSYEQYF. DNA for the CDR3: TGTGCCAGCAGTGATTCCGCTAGCGGGAGCTACGAGCAGTACTTC.

The chain joins TRBV27 to TRBJ2-7; D unclear. Germline values: CDR1 MNHEY, CDR2 SMNVEV (reference sequence). Trimming removed 3 bases from V and 0 bases from J, with 9 bases in between. The CDR3 spans 14 residues. CDR3 coding DNA: TGTGCCAGCAGTTTTAGAGCAAACTCCTACGAGCAGTACTTC. Protein sequence: CASSFRANSYEQYF.

This clonotype turned up a few times. The chain employs TRBV3-2 and TRBJ2-4. TRBV3-2 is recorded as a pseudogene. The CDR3 runs to 12 residues. The CDR3 reads CASSQEANIQYF. The CDR3 region has the DNA TGTGCCAGCAGCCAAGAGGCAAACATTCAGTACTTC.

This clonotype has at least ten counts. The chain links TRBV30 to TRBJ2-1, with D uncertain. This CDR3 has 11 residues. The V end was cut by 0 bases, the J end by 8 bases, with 5 bases between. Looked up from germline, CDR1 is GTSNPN and CDR2 is SVGIG (reference sequence). The CDR3 is CAWSVDYEQFF. DNA of the CDR3: TGTGCCTGGAGTGTCGACTATGAGCAGTTCTTC. The full variable domain, completed using reference TRBV30 and TRBJ2-1, is SQTIHQWPATLVQPVGSPLSLECTVEGTSNPNLYWYRQAAGRGLQLLFYSVGIGQISSEVPQNLSASRPQDRQFILSSKKLLLSDSGFYLCAWSVDYEQFFGPGTRLTVL.

The J gene is TRBJ1-2, the V gene TRBV7-9; no reliable D call. This CDR3 region has 12 residues. The V end was cut by 4 bases, the J end by 8 bases, with 11 bases between. CDR1 SEHNR and CDR2 FQNEAQ come from the germline V gene (reference sequence). CDR3 nucleotides: TGTGCCAGCAGCTCCCCCGGGTGGGGCTACACCTTC. Its protein is CASSSPGWGYTF.

This clonotype was observed at least ten times. This chain joins TRBV12-3 or TRBV12-4 and TRBJ2-7; TRBD1 aligns across 9 bases. The CDR3 loop spans 15 amino acids. After removal of 4 bases from V and 2 bases from J, the junction contained 6 bases not matched to a gene. The CDR3 nucleotides are TGTGCCAGCAGTTCGGAGGGACAGGGCCCCTACGAGCAGTACTTC. Amino acid sequence: CASSSEGQGPYEQYF.

This clonotype occurred many times. The chain has TRBV13 and TRBJ2-1, with D tentatively TRBD1 (6 bases). The germline V gene encodes CDR1 PRHDT and CDR2 FYEKMQ (reference sequence). V lost 8 bases and J lost 1, with 24 bases in between. This CDR3 contains 18 residues. CDR3 DNA sequence: TGTGCCAGCGAGCCACCAGGCCCAGGGGCCGGGTCCTACAATGAGCAGTTCTTC. Residues: CASEPPGPGAGSYNEQFF.